This T cell receptor beta chain was recovered during a study of metastatic and nonmetastatic thyroid tumors. Study as a whole: Repertoires were compared across blood and tumor or nodule tissue from malignant and benign thyroid patients.

Original analysis: A classifier for distant metastasis in papillary thyroid cancer was constructed using CDR3 differences observed across clinicopathological groups. TCRdb recomputed clones from the PCR reads via MiXCR. TCRdb, rather than the study authors, made the V and J calls. The sample holds about 28,000 clones, about 16% seen once. This clone has a count of ten or more. The antigen is unknown. CDR1 is SNHLY and CDR2 is FYNNEI in the germline V gene. CDR3 length equals 10 residues. Every patient was untreated before thyroid surgery. Whole-study results and caveats: Significantly greater TCR beta diversity was reportedly found in malignant thyroid tumors than in benign nodules (in blood and tumor).

The V call is TRBV2, the J call TRBJ2-7; D is unresolved. Sequenced input: blood. The receptor was isolated from a female donor with papillary thyroid cancer or a benign thyroid nodule (not recorded which). Some clones in this sample may be carry-over from other donors' samples. DNA for the CDR3: TGTGCGATCGGGTCCTACGAGCAGTACTTC. Translating gives CAIGSYEQYF.